Sequencing of this T cell receptor (beta chain) was carried out in a study of Graves' ophthalmopathy and Graves' hyperthyroidism. This clonotype was observed many times. Its target is unknown. The authors amplified TCR beta CDR3 regions from RNA transcripts. Second-round multiplex PCR came after a first-round RT-PCR that employed HTBI primers. Each CDR3 protein is one row after TCRdb ran MiXCR on the multiplex PCR reads. Of roughly 350,000 distinct CDR3 sequences detected, roughly 17% appear once; the ten largest clones hold 2% to 2.5%. The CDR3 is 13 residues long. CDR1 is SGHRS and CDR2 is YFSETQ in the germline V gene. V lost 4 bases, J lost 4 bases, and 4 bases stayed unmatched. Findings and caveats of the study: In blood, most expanded thyroid clonotypes above 0.001 frequency were also detected.

This receptor was identified in an adult woman with stable Graves' hyperthyroidism. The chain employs TRBV5-1 and TRBJ1-2; 7 bases align to TRBD1. Sequenced sample: peripheral blood. The CDR3 loop reads CASSIGDSYGYTF. The CDR3 DNA reads TGCGCCAGCAGCATAGGGGACAGCTATGGCTACACCTTC.